These 16 T cell receptor beta chains originate from one sample sequenced in a study of OX40 agonist ivuxolimab in advanced cancers. The assay was immunoSEQ multiplex PCR, and TCRdb's table has in-frame clones only and misses some. The table records tens of thousands of clones, about 83% of them present only once. This sample comprised CD4+ or CD8+ T cells sorted from blood, obtained in a trial of the OX40 agonist ivuxolimab. These receptor sequences come from an adult with an advanced solid tumor such as melanoma, head and neck, liver or kidney cancer.

The chain has TRBV5-4 and TRBJ2-7; D may correspond to TRBD1 or TRBD2 (6 bases each). The CDR3 spans 15 residues. Germline assignment: CDR1 SGHNT and CDR2 YYREEE (reference sequence). Trimming pared 0 bases from V and 7 bases from J, leaving 17 bases between. Written as DNA, the CDR3 is TGTGCCAGCAGCTTGGCCGGTCCGGGGGCGCGGGAGCAGTACTTC. Its protein is CASSLAGPGAREQYF.

This clone was seen just once. This sequence joins TRBV10-2 and TRBJ2-3, with D perhaps matching TRBD2 (6 bases). V lost 6 bases to trimming and J lost 2 bases, with 15 bases between them. Germline lookup yields CDR1 WSHSY and CDR2 SAAADI. The CDR3 runs to 15 residues. The CDR3 DNA sequence: TGCGCCAGCAGCCCCGGGACTCAATACACAGATACGCAGTATTTT. It codes for CASSPGTQYTDTQYF.

V usage is TRBV13 and J usage is TRBJ2-4; TRBD1 might be the D (6 bases). This CDR3 is built from 17 residues. Looked up from germline, CDR1 is PRHDT and CDR2 is FYEKMQ (reference sequence). V was shortened by 5 bases and J by 0 bases, with 17 bases between the two germline ends. The CDR3 bases are TGTGCCAGCAGCACGTTCGGGACACCCGAAGCCAAAAACATTCAGTACTTC. It translates to CASSTFGTPEAKNIQYF.

This sequence joins TRBV11-2 and TRBJ2-1, with D unresolved. V gave up 1 base and J gave up 8 bases, with 3 bases separating them. The CDR3 has 11 residues. CDR1 SGHAT and CDR2 FQNNGV come from the germline V gene. The CDR3 DNA reads as TGTGCCAGCAGCTTAGCCTATGAGCAGTTCTTC. It is translated as CASSLAYEQFF.

The chain carries TRBV9 and TRBJ2-7; D unresolved. CDR1 and CDR2 (germline): SGDLS, YYNGEE. The CDR3 is made up of 13 amino acids. Trimming removed 5 bases from V and 0 bases from J, with 9 bases in between. The CDR3 region is CASSYGPSYEQYF. CDR3 DNA: TGTGCCAGCAGTTATGGGCCCTCCTACGAGCAGTACTTC.

The V and J genes are TRBV6-6 and TRBJ2-1, with D maybe TRBD1 (6 bases). In germline, CDR1 is MNHNY, CDR2 SVGAGI (reference sequence). The ends were cut back, 7 bases at V and 3 bases at J, with 13 bases in the middle. The CDR3 is made up of 14 amino acids. The CDR3 DNA sequence: TGTGCCAGCAATAGTCGGGACATCTACAATGAGCAGTTCTTC. It specifies CASNSRDIYNEQFF.

The V and J genes are TRBV2 and TRBJ2-2, with D perhaps being TRBD1 or TRBD2 (6 bases each). Germline assignment: CDR1 SNHLY and CDR2 FYNNEI. The CDR3 extends over 15 amino acids. The ends were cut back, 8 bases at V and 0 bases at J, with 13 bases in the middle. CDR3 in DNA: TGTGCCAGCGACAGGAGGGAATCGAACACCGGGGAGCTGTTTTTT. Residues: CASDRRESNTGELFF.

This clone was found a few times. This chain uses TRBV7-2 with TRBJ2-1, with D possibly being TRBD1 (6 bases). Looked up from germline, CDR1 is SGHTA and CDR2 is FQGNSA. The CDR3 loop spans 13 amino acids. The V gene lost 5 bases and the J gene lost 4 bases, with 9 bases spanning the gap. CDR3 in DNA: TGTGCCAGCAGCCCCACAGGGTACAATGAGCAGTTCTTC. This codes for CASSPTGYNEQFF.

The V gene is TRBV6-5, the J gene TRBJ2-7, with D perhaps given as TRBD1 or TRBD2 (5 bases each). V was shortened by 2 bases and J by 0 bases, with 11 bases between the two germline ends. The CDR3 loop spans 15 amino acids. Germline-derived CDR1 and CDR2 are MNHEY and SVGAGI. The CDR3 nucleotides are TGTGCCAGCAGTTACGGGGCCGGACTCTCCTACGAGCAGTACTTC. This codes for CASSYGAGLSYEQYF.

The sample holds one count of this clone. The chain has TRBV28 and TRBJ2-1; 10 bases are a match to TRBD1. This CDR3 is 15 amino acids long. CDR1 and CDR2 (germline): MDHEN, SYDVKM. The ends lost 3 bases at V and 2 bases at J; junction bases unmatched: 1. The CDR3 DNA is TGTGCCAGCAGTTTGACAGGGGGCGCCTACAATGAGCAGTTCTTC. Protein: CASSLTGGAYNEQFF.

This chain links TRBV25-1 with TRBJ2-7; 7 bases match TRBD1. Unmatched junction bases numbered 6, after V lost 6 bases and J lost 1 base. Germline lookup yields CDR1 MGHDK and CDR2 SYGVNS. The CDR3 is made up of 14 amino acids. CDR3: CASRRGTDSYEQYF. Written as DNA, the CDR3 is TGTGCCAGCAGGAGGGGGACAGATTCCTACGAGCAGTACTTC.

The chain couples TRBV14 to TRBJ2-1, with 8 positions matching TRBD2. After removal of 2 bases from V and 14 bases from J, the junction contained 8 bases not matched to a gene. This CDR3 spans 13 amino acids. The germline V gene has CDR1 SGHDN and CDR2 FVKESK. The CDR3 loop is CASSQHSGGPEFF. DNA of the CDR3: TGTGCCAGCAGCCAACACTCGGGAGGGCCTGAGTTCTTC.

This clone has just a few counts. The chain employs TRBV5-4 and TRBJ2-7, with TRBD2 matching 11 bases. Germline V lookup: CDR1 SGHNT, CDR2 YYREEE (reference sequence). The junction had 1 base not matched to a gene; V was cut back by 1 base and J by 1 base. This CDR3 is 15 amino acids long. The CDR3: CASSLLAGGSYEQYF. In DNA form, the CDR3 reads TGTGCCAGCAGCTTGCTAGCGGGGGGATCCTACGAGCAGTACTTC.

This clone was detected only a few times. The rearrangement uses TRBV28 and TRBJ1-5; tentative D call: TRBD1 (5 bases). This CDR3 spans 18 amino acids. Trimming took 2 bases from V and 1 from J, leaving 18 bases between them. Germline assignment: CDR1 MDHEN and CDR2 SYDVKM. For the CDR3, the DNA is TGTGCCAGCAGTTTAATACCGGGCCAGGGCCTGAGCAATCAGCCCCAGCATTTT. Protein product: CASSLIPGQGLSNQPQHF.

The table lists this clone with a count of one. This chain joins TRBV27 and TRBJ2-3, with D tentatively TRBD1 (6 bases). The CDR3 length is 15 residues. The V and J ends lost 2 bases and 4 bases respectively, with 13 bases between them. Germline assignment: CDR1 MNHEY and CDR2 SMNVEV (reference sequence). The CDR3 reads CASSLQTRGADTQYF. CDR3 in DNA: TGTGCCAGCAGTTTACAGACCAGGGGCGCAGATACGCAGTATTTT.

This sequence joins TRBV7-6 and TRBJ2-7; 11 bases map to TRBD2. The length of the CDR3 is 17 residues. V dropped 3 bases and J dropped 2; count of bases not matched to a gene: 9. CDR1 SGHVS and CDR2 FNYEAQ come from the germline V gene. CDR3 in DNA: TGTGCCAGCAGCTTGGGCAGGCCGGGACTAGCGGCCTACGAGCAGTACTTC. It is translated as CASSLGRPGLAAYEQYF. Looking up the rest from reference TRBV7-6 and TRBJ2-7 gives the full variable domain: GAGVSQSPRYKVTKRGQDVALRCDPISGHVSLYWYRQALGQGPEFLTYFNYEAQQDKSGLPNDRFSAERPEGSISTLTIQRTEQRDSAMYRCASSLGRPGLAAYEQYFGPGTRLTVT.